Listed here are 9 T cell receptor beta chains from one sample, sequenced in a study of neurological immune-mediated disorders. Stated time point: technical triplicate 2. TCRdb itself ran the 5' RACE reads through MiXCR, one entry per CDR3 protein. The sample carries more than 55,000 distinct CDR3 sequences, about 24% recorded once. The material sequenced was PBMCs. The receptors originated from a man between 60 and 75 years old with HTLV-1-associated myelopathy (HAM/TSP).

This clonotype occurred many times. The genes are TRBV12-3 or TRBV12-4 and TRBJ1-5, with D perhaps matching TRBD1 (6 bases). V lost 4 bases to trimming and J lost 7 bases, with 11 bases between them. CDR3 length: 13 residues. For the CDR3, the DNA is TGTGCCAGCAGTTCAGGGGCAGGACAGCCCCAGCATTTT. It is translated as CASSSGAGQPQHF.

In its sample, this clonotype was seen many times. This chain connects TRBV12-3 or TRBV12-4 to TRBJ2-2; 9 bases line up with TRBD2. The V and J ends lost 6 bases and 4 bases, in that order; junction bases with no gene match: 6. This CDR3 is built from 15 residues. CDR3 amino acids: CASRIAGVSTGELFF. CDR3 DNA: TGTGCCAGCAGGATAGCGGGAGTCTCCACCGGGGAGCTGTTTTTT.

This clonotype was seen many times. The chain links TRBV29-1 to TRBJ1-4; 7 bases are shared with TRBD1. The CDR3 totals 13 residues. V gave up 6 bases and J gave up 4 bases; unmatched junction bases: 5. The germline V gene has CDR1 SQVTM and CDR2 ANQGSEA. The CDR3 here is CSVRQGGNEKLFF. CDR3 coding DNA: TGCAGCGTCAGACAGGGAGGTAATGAAAAACTGTTTTTT.

In its sample, this clonotype was seen many times. The chain carries TRBV29-1 and TRBJ2-3; 11 bases agree with TRBD2. Germline V gene lookup returns CDR1 SQVTM and CDR2 ANQGSEA. The CDR3 is 15 amino acids. The V segment lost 7 bases and the J segment 4 bases; nucleotides outside the gene matches: 10. The CDR3 here is CSAITPGLAADTQYF. CDR3 nucleotide sequence: TGCAGCGCCATTACACCGGGACTAGCGGCAGATACGCAGTATTTT.

This clonotype appeared many times. Relative to the germline gene, one junction end is altered; a read error may explain this. The rearrangement links TRBV11-2 to TRBJ2-5; TRBD2 matches at 8 bases. The CDR3 has 17 residues. CDR1 and CDR2 (germline): SGHAT, FQNNGV. The CDR3 region has the DNA TGTGCCAGCAGCTTAGTCGGGGGGGGCAGAAACCAAGGGACCCAGTACTTC. Translating it yields CASSLVGGGRNQGTQYF.

V gene TRBV7-2 combines with J gene TRBJ2-2, with 11 bases lining up with TRBD2. CDR3 length: 16 amino acids. J was trimmed by 8 bases and V by 2 bases; bases with no gene match: 7. Germline lookup yields CDR1 SGHTA and CDR2 FQGNSA. CDR3 protein: CASSLLTSGKLGELFF. In DNA form, the CDR3 reads TGTGCCAGCAGCTTATTGACTAGCGGGAAATTGGGGGAGCTGTTTTTT.

J is TRBJ2-3 and V is TRBV5-1; D unresolved. Germline V gene data show CDR1 as SGHRS and CDR2 as YFSETQ. Deletions cut 0 bases from V and 0 bases from J, with 8 bases between. The CDR3 contains 15 residues. The CDR3 region has the DNA TGCGCCAGCAGCTTGGAGGTGGGAAGCACAGATACGCAGTATTTT. Residues: CASSLEVGSTDTQYF.

This clonotype was seen at least ten times. The chain has TRBV4-2 and TRBJ2-7, with 7 bases matching TRBD1. J was trimmed by 6 bases and V by 0 bases; bases with no gene match: 17. CDR1 is LGHNA and CDR2 is YNFKEQ in the germline V gene. The length of the CDR3 is 18 residues. The CDR3 DNA follows: TGTGCCAGCAGCCAAGAAGGACGACAGGGCGTCGGTTACGGCGAGCAGTACTTC. Residues: CASSQEGRQGVGYGEQYF.

This clonotype was observed many times. The J gene is TRBJ1-5, the V gene TRBV25-1, with a weak D call TRBD1 (6 bases). The germline CDR1 and CDR2 sequences are MGHDK and SYGVNS. The length of the CDR3 is 17 residues. V was trimmed by 4 bases and J by 0 bases, leaving 16 bases between them. The CDR3 region is CASSGEGGPYSNQPQHF. CDR3 bases: TGTGCCAGCAGTGGAGAGGGGGGACCTTATAGCAATCAGCCCCAGCATTTT.